This entry lists 19 T cell receptor beta chains sequenced from one sample in a study of identical twins. TCRdb analysed the 5' RACE reads with MiXCR anew, one entry per CDR3 protein. The sample shows some 630,000 distinct CDR3 sequences, under 8.5% of them seen only once. These data were also filed under a second study, of yellow fever vaccine responses in identical twins.

The sequenced sample was PBMCs. The source of these receptors is a woman younger than 35 in good health.

This clonotype was seen repeatedly, ten times or more. The chain links TRBV5-1 to TRBJ2-2, with D unclear. The germline V and J ends were trimmed by 7 bases and 3 bases, with 16 bases remaining between them. The length of the CDR3 is 15 residues. Per the germline V gene, CDR1 is SGHRS and CDR2 is YFSETQ. The CDR3, as DNA: TGCGCCAGCCACAACCGAGGTGTCGACACCGGGGAGCTGTTTTTT. It yields the protein CASHNRGVDTGELFF.

This clonotype was counted between two and nine times. Here the CDR3 reads CATRSGAGGYTF. CDR3 bases: TGTGCCACCAGGAGTGGAGCAGGAGGCTACACCTTC. V usage is TRBV2 and J usage is TRBJ1-2, with D unclear. Germline V gene sequence: CDR1 SNHLY, CDR2 FYNNEI. With 10 bases removed from V and 8 bases from J, the gap between germline ends came to 17 bases. The CDR3 totals 12 residues.

The J gene is TRBJ1-6, the V gene TRBV20-1; D is undetermined. Trimming removed 1 base from V and 15 bases from J, with 7 bases in between. CDR3 length: 10 residues. Germline loops: CDR1 DFQATT, CDR2 SNEGSKA (reference sequence). The CDR3 region is CSARVQNLHF. The CDR3 DNA reads as TGCAGTGCTAGAGTACAGAACCTCCACTTT.

This clonotype was recorded at least ten times. V and J are TRBV12-3 or TRBV12-4 and TRBJ1-3, with D unresolved. This CDR3 spans 15 amino acids. Trimming shortened V by 3 bases and J by 0 bases, and 9 bases separated the two germline ends. The CDR3 here is CASSLVGDSGNTIYF. CDR3 DNA sequence: TGTGCCAGCAGTTTGGTCGGAGACTCTGGAAACACCATATATTTT.

This clonotype showed up just a few times. This chain uses TRBV29-1 with TRBJ2-3, with 9 bases lining up with TRBD2. This CDR3 has 15 amino acids. V lost 4 bases, J lost 2 bases, and 7 bases stayed unmatched. The germline V gene encodes CDR1 SQVTM and CDR2 ANQGSEA. CDR3 region: CSVVVLAGTTDTQYF. CDR3 coding DNA: TGCAGCGTTGTTGTGCTAGCGGGGACCACAGATACGCAGTATTTT.

This clonotype was seen repeatedly, ten times or more. The chain combines TRBV7-9 with TRBJ1-2; D may be TRBD1 (5 bases). This CDR3 contains 15 residues. V shed 5 bases and J shed 0 bases, with 13 bases lying between them. Germline CDR1 SEHNR, CDR2 FQNEAQ (reference sequence). CDR3 loop: CASSARDGSNYGYTF. The CDR3 DNA is TGTGCCAGCAGCGCCCGGGACGGCTCTAACTATGGCTACACCTTC.

The chain employs TRBV29-1 and TRBJ2-2, with a tentative D call TRBD2 (6 bases). Trimming removed 5 bases at V and 2 bases at J, with 9 bases between. The CDR3 covers 13 residues. Germline CDR1 SQVTM, CDR2 ANQGSEA. The CDR3 loop reads CSVTGLNTGELFF. The DNA of the CDR3 is TGCAGCGTTACGGGACTTAACACCGGGGAGCTGTTTTTT.

This clonotype was picked up many times. J is TRBJ1-5 and V is TRBV20-1, with D perhaps TRBD1 (5 bases). Trimming cost V 6 bases and J 8 bases, with 20 bases left between them. This CDR3 is 14 amino acids long. The germline gives CDR1 DFQATT, CDR2 SNEGSKA (reference sequence). CDR3 residues: CSALWGVFREPQHF. The CDR3 nucleotides read TGCAGTGCCCTATGGGGCGTGTTCCGTGAGCCCCAGCATTTT.

This clonotype was counted between two and nine times. CDR3: CASRTSDEQFF. In nucleotides, the CDR3 is TGCGCCAGCAGAACGTCTGATGAGCAGTTCTTC. The chain employs TRBV5-1 and TRBJ2-1; no clear D. The V end was cut by 5 bases, the J end by 8 bases, with 8 bases between. Germline values: CDR1 SGHRS, CDR2 YFSETQ. The CDR3 consists of 11 residues.

This clonotype was counted between two and nine times. V is TRBV20-1 and J is TRBJ1-1; D gene uncertain. CDR3 size: 12 residues. V was trimmed by 2 bases and J by 5 bases, leaving 9 bases between them. Germline loops: CDR1 DFQATT, CDR2 SNEGSKA (reference sequence). The CDR3 DNA reads TGCAGTGCTAGAACTAGGTTTACTGAAGCTTTCTTT. It translates to CSARTRFTEAFF.

This rearrangement joins TRBV20-1 to TRBJ2-3; 11 bases align to TRBD1. The CDR3 has 15 residues. With V trimmed by 1 base and J by 8 bases, 8 bases remained unmatched. CDR1 is DFQATT and CDR2 is SNEGSKA in the germline V gene (reference sequence). CDR3 in amino acids: CSARVRWGQGVTQYF. CDR3 nucleotide sequence: TGCAGTGCTAGAGTTCGGTGGGGACAGGGGGTTACGCAGTATTTT.

At least ten counts were recorded for this clonotype. This rearrangement joins TRBV3-1 to TRBJ2-7; D gene ambiguous. V was shortened by 2 bases and J by 0 bases, with 8 bases between the two germline ends. CDR1 LGHDT and CDR2 YNNKEL come from the germline V gene (reference sequence). The CDR3 consists of 14 residues. As DNA, the CDR3 is TGTGCCAGCAGCCAATGGCGGAGCTCCTACGAGCAGTACTTC. As protein: CASSQWRSSYEQYF.

The chain recombines TRBV20-1 with TRBJ2-3, with 9 nucleotides matching TRBD1. CDR1 is DFQATT, CDR2 SNEGSKA, per germline (reference sequence). The CDR3 is 17 amino acids. V dropped 0 bases and J dropped 2; count of bases not matched to a gene: 9. CDR3 DNA: TGCAGTGCTAGAGATTTCTCCGGGACAGGGAACACAGATACGCAGTATTTT. It encodes CSARDFSGTGNTDTQYF.

The table lists this clonotype with a few counts. This chain's CDR3 is CASSSPTGGPNYGYTF. The CDR3, as DNA: TGTGCCAGCAGTTCCCCCACAGGGGGCCCTAACTATGGCTACACCTTC. The V call is TRBV27, the J call TRBJ1-2, with TRBD1 matching over 9 bases. CDR3 length: 16 residues. Trimming cost V 4 bases and J 0 bases; bases outside gene matches: 6. Germline CDR1 is MNHEY and CDR2 is SMNVEV (reference sequence).

This clonotype was seen repeatedly, ten times or more. CDR3 region: CASSRGQGMYNEQFF. In nucleotides, the CDR3 is TGTGCCAGCAGCCGGGGACAGGGGATGTACAATGAGCAGTTCTTC. This chain uses TRBV3-1 with TRBJ2-1; 10 nucleotides align to TRBD1. Trimming at V came to 4 bases and at J to 4 bases, leaving 4 bases not matched to a gene. From germline, CDR1 is LGHDT and CDR2 YNNKEL (reference sequence). This CDR3 contains 15 residues.

This clonotype was seen more than once but under ten times. The chain carries TRBV9 and TRBJ1-1, with 8 positions matching TRBD1. V dropped 3 bases and J dropped 4; count of bases not matched to a gene: 8. This CDR3 is 15 amino acids long. Germline assignment: CDR1 SGDLS and CDR2 YYNGEE. CDR3 loop: CASSGTGGRSTEAFF. CDR3 nucleotide sequence: TGTGCCAGCAGCGGAACAGGGGGTCGGAGCACTGAAGCTTTCTTT.

The V and J genes are TRBV10-2 and TRBJ2-5; 10 nucleotides match TRBD2. The trim removed 10 bases at V and 2 bases at J, leaving 13 bases unmatched. The CDR3 has 16 residues. Germline V gives CDR1 WSHSY, CDR2 SAAADI. CDR3 loop: CATSQGSGGAQETQYF. In DNA, the CDR3 is TGCGCCACCTCCCAGGGGAGCGGGGGGGCTCAAGAGACCCAGTACTTC.

With regard to this clonotype: The DNA is left out, because the CDR3 cannot be placed on it with certainty; the CDR3 is given as TCRdb lists it. V usage is TRBV12-3 or TRBV12-4 and J usage is TRBJ2-1; no check of the table's D call, TRBD1, against the DNA was made. The CDR3 contains 17 residues when both ends are counted. The CDR3 loop reads CASSFGQGRTGANEQFF.

The table lists this clonotype with many counts. Here the CDR3 reads CASSHGPNTEAFF. CDR3 bases: TGCGCCAGCAGCCATGGACCGAACACTGAAGCTTTCTTT. This chain links TRBV4-1 with TRBJ1-1; D ambiguous. The V end lost 3 bases, the J end lost 1 base, and 6 bases lay between the germline ends. The germline V gene has CDR1 MGHRA and CDR2 YSYEKL. This CDR3 has 13 residues.